This entry lists 27 T cell receptor beta chains sequenced from one sample in a study of human T cells and chemical hapten exposure. Time point: patch test 1, 2 weeks after DPC sensitization. Indicated treatment: therapeutic diphenylcyclopropenone sensitization with weekly scalp DPC. TCRdb reanalysed the RACE reads using MiXCR and keeps one entry per CDR3 protein. The sample holds 150,000 to 200,000 distinct CDR3 sequences; around 15% are singletons and the top ten take about 1.8%. The specimen comprised whole blood, sampled in connection with sensitization to the hapten diphenylcyclopropenone (DPC). The receptors originated from a woman in her 30s with alopecia areata. Some clones in this sample may be carry-over from other donors' samples.

This clonotype showed up just a few times. The rearrangement links TRBV12-3 or TRBV12-4 to TRBJ1-6; tentative D call: TRBD1 (5 bases). This CDR3 comprises 14 residues. The V end lost 0 bases, the J end lost 11 bases, and 11 bases lay between the germline ends. The CDR3 loop reads CASSLAEGRAPLHF. In nucleotides, the CDR3 is TGTGCCAGCAGTTTAGCGGAGGGGAGAGCACCCCTCCACTTT.

The J gene is TRBJ1-6, the V gene TRBV27, with no clear D. CDR1 and CDR2 (germline): MNHEY, SMNVEV (reference sequence). The CDR3 extends over 12 amino acids. V was pared by 6 bases and J by 5 bases, with 5 bases between. CDR3 DNA: TGTGCCAGCAGCCGGAATAATTCACCCCTCCACTTT. This encodes CASSRNNSPLHF.

The sample holds a few counts of this clonotype. The CDR3 bases are TGTGCCAGCAGAAACGACAGGGCCTACACTGAAGCTTTCTTT. It is translated as CASRNDRAYTEAFF. The chain has TRBV12-3 or TRBV12-4 and TRBJ1-1; 7 bases agree with TRBD1. CDR3 length: 14 residues. The V segment lost 6 bases and the J segment 3 bases; nucleotides outside the gene matches: 7.

In this sample, this clonotype turned up a few times. This chain links TRBV19 with TRBJ1-4, with D perhaps matching TRBD1 (5 bases). From germline, CDR1 is LNHDA and CDR2 SQIVND (reference sequence). The CDR3 consists of 15 residues. With 1 base removed from V and 5 bases from J, the gap between germline ends came to 11 bases. This chain's CDR3 is CASSIVGVKNEKLFF. Written as DNA, the CDR3 is TGTGCCAGTAGTATAGTAGGGGTGAAGAATGAAAAACTGTTTTTT.

This clonotype was found many times. The V and J genes are TRBV7-9 and TRBJ1-6; D not certain. The CDR3 totals 16 residues. CDR1 SEHNR and CDR2 FQNEAQ come from the germline V gene (reference sequence). Between the trimmed V and J ends, which lost 0 bases and 5 bases, there was a span of 11 bases. As DNA, the CDR3 is TGTGCCAGCAGCTTAGCGGCCAGTGGGCATAATTCACCCCTCCACTTT. Its protein is CASSLAASGHNSPLHF.

Only a few counts were recorded for this clonotype. J is TRBJ2-3 and V is TRBV10-3, with D unresolved. The V end was cut by 4 bases, the J end by 1 base, with 12 bases between. Per the germline V gene, CDR1 is ENHRY and CDR2 is SYGVKD. The CDR3 extends over 15 amino acids. The CDR3, as DNA: TGTGCCATCAGTGGGGAAAGTTCCGGCACAGATACGCAGTATTTT. It is translated as CAISGESSGTDTQYF.

The chain links TRBV3-1 to TRBJ2-1, with TRBD2 matching over 7 bases. This CDR3 has 15 residues. Germline lookup yields CDR1 LGHDT and CDR2 YNNKEL (reference sequence). With V trimmed by 1 base and J by 4 bases, 4 bases remained unmatched. The CDR3 is CASSQVAGAYNEQFF. The CDR3 nucleotides read TGTGCCAGCAGCCAAGTCGCGGGAGCTTACAATGAGCAGTTCTTC.

J is TRBJ1-6 and V is TRBV30; TRBD1 matches at 7 bases. V was pared by 4 bases and J by 8 bases, with 5 bases of the junction left unmatched. CDR1 is GTSNPN and CDR2 is SVGIG in the germline V gene (reference sequence). The CDR3 consists of 13 residues. DNA for the CDR3: TGTGCCTGGACGAGCAGGGGGTATTCACCCCTCCACTTT. Its translation is CAWTSRGYSPLHF.

The J gene is TRBJ2-7, the V gene TRBV29-1; possibly TRBD1 or TRBD2 for D (5 bases each). CDR1 and CDR2 from the germline V gene are SQVTM and ANQGSEA. Trimming shortened V by 5 bases and J by 2 bases, and 10 bases separated the two germline ends. CDR3 length: 12 residues. The CDR3 DNA is TGCAGCGTTCGTGAGGGACCCTACGAGCAGTACTTC. It translates to CSVREGPYEQYF.

The chain couples TRBV5-1 to TRBJ2-1; the match to TRBD2 covers 8 bases. This CDR3 is 15 amino acids long. J was trimmed by 8 bases and V by 4 bases; bases with no gene match: 11. Per germline, CDR1 SGHRS and CDR2 YFSETQ. CDR3 loop: CASSAPPAGEDEQFF. For the CDR3, the DNA is TGCGCCAGCAGCGCGCCTCCAGCGGGAGAAGATGAGCAGTTCTTC.

This chain links TRBV6-2 or TRBV6-3 with TRBJ1-5, with D perhaps TRBD1 (6 bases). Per germline, CDR1 MNHEY and CDR2 SVGEGT. V gave up 6 bases and J gave up 1 base, with 10 bases separating them. The CDR3 is 14 residues long. The CDR3 DNA follows: TGTGCCAGCAGACCAACAGGGAGCAATCAGCCCCAGCATTTT. Translating it yields CASRPTGSNQPQHF.

The table lists this clonotype with many counts. V gene TRBV6-2 or TRBV6-3 combines with J gene TRBJ1-4, with 7 bases matching TRBD1. Germline CDR1 reads MNHEY; CDR2 reads SVGEGT. Unmatched junction bases numbered 15, after V lost 6 bases and J lost 8 bases. The CDR3 loop spans 16 amino acids. The CDR3 is CASRIGTATHSEKLFF. The CDR3 DNA reads as TGTGCCAGCAGAATCGGGACAGCCACCCACTCAGAAAAACTGTTTTTT.

The V call is TRBV20-1, the J call TRBJ2-7; tentatively, D is TRBD1 (5 bases). With 7 bases removed from V and 5 bases from J, the gap between germline ends came to 27 bases. Germline CDR1 DFQATT, CDR2 SNEGSKA (reference sequence). The CDR3 extends over 16 amino acids. CDR3: CSVPPARQTISNEQYF. The CDR3 DNA is TGCAGTGTTCCCCCCGCCCGACAGACAATAAGCAACGAGCAGTACTTC.

This clonotype was detected ten times or more. The chain employs TRBV18 and TRBJ2-1; 15 bases line up with TRBD2. Looked up from germline, CDR1 is KGHSH and CDR2 is LQKENI. V lost 5 bases, J lost 0 bases, and 5 bases stayed unmatched. This CDR3 comprises 18 residues. In DNA form, the CDR3 reads TGTGCCAGCTCATCGGGACTAGCGGGAGGCGGCTCCTACAATGAGCAGTTCTTC. Translating gives CASSSGLAGGGSYNEQFF.

There are many counts of this clonotype. This rearrangement joins TRBV6-2 or TRBV6-3 to TRBJ2-7; D may match TRBD1 or TRBD2 (5 bases each). Trimming pared 9 bases from V and 1 base from J, leaving 13 bases between. Germline CDR1 reads MNHEY; CDR2 reads SVGEGT. The CDR3 extends over 13 amino acids. CDR3 DNA sequence: TGTGCCAGTTCCGGGACGGGGTCCTACGAGCAGTACTTC. Protein: CASSGTGSYEQYF.

The rearrangement uses TRBV7-2 and TRBJ2-5; 7 positions match TRBD2. With 5 bases clipped from V and 4 bases from J, the junction kept 7 bases outside the gene matches. This CDR3 region has 14 residues. CDR1 and CDR2 (germline): SGHTA, FQGNSA. CDR3 sequence (DNA): TGTGCCAGCAGCCCACGACTAGCCGGAGAGACCCAGTACTTC. Protein: CASSPRLAGETQYF. Filled out from reference TRBV7-2 and TRBJ2-5, the complete variable domain reads GAGVSQSPSNKVTEKGKDVELRCDPISGHTALYWYRQSLGQGLEFLIYFQGNSAPDKSGLPSDRFSAERTGGSVSTLTIQRTQQEDSAVYLCASSPRLAGETQYFGPGTRLLVL.

The chain combines TRBV6-5 with TRBJ1-6; TRBD1 is a possible D gene (5 bases). Between the trimmed V and J ends, which lost 2 bases and 9 bases, there was a span of 14 bases. Germline assignment: CDR1 MNHEY and CDR2 SVGAGI. The CDR3 covers 15 residues. CDR3 DNA: TGTGCCAGCAGTTACGGGGCCGTTGTGGGTTCACCCCTCCACTTT. This gives the protein CASSYGAVVGSPLHF.

The genes are TRBV7-2 and TRBJ2-1; D unresolved. This CDR3 is 15 amino acids long. Per the germline V gene, CDR1 is SGHTA and CDR2 is FQGNSA. V was clipped by 0 bases and J by 6 bases, with 12 bases between them. The CDR3 is CASSLALVSGNEQFF. The CDR3 nucleotides are TGTGCCAGCAGCTTAGCGCTAGTTAGTGGCAATGAGCAGTTCTTC.

The sample holds many counts of this clonotype. The chain combines TRBV5-1 with TRBJ2-7; possible D gene TRBD1, 5 bases. V gave up 4 bases and J gave up 5 bases, with 13 bases separating them. In germline, CDR1 is SGHRS, CDR2 YFSETQ. The CDR3 is 13 amino acids. CDR3 DNA: TGCGCCAGCAGCCTGGGGCAGGCCAACGAGCAGTACTTC. Its translation: CASSLGQANEQYF.

This clonotype was counted at least ten times. V usage is TRBV19 and J usage is TRBJ1-4; D might be TRBD1 (5 bases). Germline values: CDR1 LNHDA, CDR2 SQIVND (reference sequence). Trimming pared 3 bases from V and 8 bases from J, leaving 13 bases between. This CDR3 is 14 amino acids long. The chain's CDR3 is CASSIYRLNEKLFF. CDR3 bases: TGTGCCAGTAGTATTTACAGGTTAAACGAAAAACTGTTTTTT.

The table lists this clonotype with a few counts. The chain is built from TRBV28 and TRBJ2-1; D not certain. CDR3 length: 13 residues. Per the germline V gene, CDR1 is MDHEN and CDR2 is SYDVKM. With 7 bases removed from V and 5 bases from J, the gap between germline ends came to 12 bases. The CDR3 region is CASKTYRDNEQFF. The CDR3 nucleotides are TGTGCCAGCAAAACCTATCGGGACAATGAGCAGTTCTTC. Full variable domain (outside the CDR3, taken from reference TRBV28 and TRBJ2-1): DVKVTQSSRYLVKRTGEKVFLECVQDMDHENMFWYRQDPGLGLRLIYFSYDVKMKEKGDIPEGYSVSREKKERFSLILESASTNQTSMYLCASKTYRDNEQFFGPGTRLTVL.

Ten or more counts support this clonotype. The chain uses TRBV20-1 and TRBJ2-3; 8 bases are a match to TRBD2. V shed 4 bases, J shed 2 bases, and the junction held 5 bases outside the gene matches. CDR1 and CDR2 from the germline V gene are DFQATT and SNEGSKA (reference sequence). This CDR3 is built from 14 residues. The DNA of the CDR3 is TGCAGTGCTACCGGGACTAGATCCACAGATACGCAGTATTTT. This encodes CSATGTRSTDTQYF.

J is TRBJ2-2 and V is TRBV4-2; 10 nucleotides align to TRBD2. The CDR3 sequence is 15 residues long. Germline V CDR1 and CDR2: LGHNA, YNFKEQ. V lost 4 bases, J lost 4 bases, and 3 bases stayed unmatched. The CDR3 DNA is TGTGCCAGCAGCCCAAGCGGGGGGGCCACCGGGGAGCTGTTTTTT. Translation: CASSPSGGATGELFF.

The V call is TRBV28, the J call TRBJ2-7; D gene unclear. This CDR3 region has 14 residues. V was clipped by 3 bases and J by 3 bases, with 12 bases between them. The germline gives CDR1 MDHEN, CDR2 SYDVKM. The CDR3 DNA follows: TGTGCCAGCAGTTTGACTCGAAGGCACTACGAGCAGTACTTC. This codes for CASSLTRRHYEQYF.

The sample holds a few counts of this clonotype. The gene calls are TRBV7-2 and TRBJ1-2; the D gene is possibly TRBD1 (5 bases). Germline loops: CDR1 SGHTA, CDR2 FQGNSA. The V and J ends lost 5 bases and 1 base respectively, with 11 bases between them. The CDR3 runs 14 residues. The DNA for the CDR3 is TGTGCCAGCAGCCCCCAGGGAGTTAACTATGGCTACACCTTC. Translated: CASSPQGVNYGYTF.

The rearrangement links TRBV19 to TRBJ1-5; 8 positions agree with TRBD1. The length of the CDR3 is 17 residues. In germline, CDR1 is LNHDA, CDR2 SQIVND (reference sequence). The junction had 9 bases not matched to a gene; V was cut back by 3 bases and J by 2 bases. The chain's CDR3 is CASSIPDRGGGNQPQHF. CDR3 DNA sequence: TGTGCCAGTAGTATTCCCGACAGGGGTGGTGGCAATCAGCCCCAGCATTTT.

CDR3 residues: CASSPRRSPSYNEQFF. The CDR3 DNA follows: TGTGCCAGCAGTCCGAGGCGGAGCCCCTCCTACAATGAGCAGTTCTTC. The chain has TRBV7-9 and TRBJ2-1; D ambiguous. Germline CDR1 reads SEHNR; CDR2 reads FQNEAQ (reference sequence). The CDR3 runs 16 residues. Trimming pared 6 bases from V and 0 bases from J, leaving 15 bases between.